The T cell receptor beta chain under discussion was sequenced for a study of human T cells and chemical hapten exposure. General study points: No alteration of TCRs above 1 in 1000 frequency was seen with DPC sensitization. Alopecia in all donors means immunity may differ from healthy individuals.

This clonotype appeared many times. Its specificity is not known. The library tagged individual cDNA molecules with unique molecular identifiers. TCRdb passed the RACE reads through MiXCR, listing each CDR3 protein once. The sample lists approximately 320,000 distinct CDR3 sequences, approximately 5% occurring once. Sample time point: pre-sensitization, week 0. Treatment meaning: therapeutic diphenylcyclopropenone sensitization with weekly scalp DPC. Alopecia patients, 18 to 70 years old and DPC-suitable, served as donors. The CDR3 covers 13 residues. V was shortened by 7 bases and J by 5 bases, with 15 bases between the two germline ends. The V gene's germline CDR1 is DFQATT and CDR2 SNEGSKA (reference sequence).

The chain uses TRBV20-1 and TRBJ2-1; D ambiguous. The sequencing used whole blood, collected in connection with sensitization to the hapten diphenylcyclopropenone (DPC). The sequence was obtained from a woman aged 18-35 years with alopecia areata. Some clones in this sample may be carry-over from other donors' samples. CDR3 DNA sequence: TGCAGTGTTCCGACCCCAAGGAACAATGAGCAGTTCTTC. Amino acid sequence: CSVPTPRNNEQFF.